This TCR beta chain was observed in a study of T cell clonality in common variable immunodeficiency. Study-wide points: Shared TCRbeta clones were fewer between CVID subjects than controls. Common variable immunodeficiency TCR beta sequences reportedly had fewer deletions and N-nucleotide insertions.

V trimming: 6 bases; J trimming: 5 bases; junction bases outside the gene matches: 6. The CDR3 sequence is 14 residues long. The sample holds many counts of this clone. Its antigen is unidentified. The read finishes 3 residues shy of the CDR3 end, and the germline J gene is used to complete it. Control and CVID samples contributed equal amounts of genomic DNA. Using immunoSEQ multiplex PCR, the repertoire was profiled, and TCRdb retains in-frame clones only, with some absent. Found here are some 80,000 clones, no singletons; the ten largest cover over 0.7%. The chain recombines TRBV12-3 or TRBV12-4 with TRBJ2-1, with 8 positions matching TRBD1. The sample consisted of peripheral blood mononuclear cells. This TCR was sampled from a person aged 18 to 75 in good health. The CDR3 loop is CASSKDRVNNEQFF. The DNA read from the CDR3 is TGTGCCAGCAGCAAGGACAGGGTCAACAATGAG.